Shown below are 28 T cell receptor beta chains from a single sample sequenced in a study of blood T cells in healthy people across ages. Combining a sample-barcoded 5' primer with a J-beta primer mix, a second PCR ran for about 6 to 12 cycles. A single record per CDR3 protein comes from TCRdb applying MiXCR to the 5' RACE reads. The data hold some 640,000 distinct CDR3 sequences, with about 30% observed a single time. The sample taken for sequencing was blood. The origin of the receptors is an elderly woman in good health.

The chain is built from TRBV5-6 and TRBJ1-4; maybe TRBD1 (6 bases). The CDR3 runs to 17 residues. Germline CDR1 SGHDT, CDR2 YYEEEE. V shed 1 base and J shed 4 bases, with 17 bases lying between them. CDR3 residues: CASSLLGDNDLNEKLFF. The CDR3, as DNA: TGTGCCAGCAGCTTGCTGGGGGACAATGACCTTAATGAAAAACTGTTTTTT.

This clonotype has a handful of counts. This chain uses TRBV25-1 with TRBJ2-2, with D possibly being TRBD1 (6 bases). Germline V gene data show CDR1 as MGHDK and CDR2 as SYGVNS. Trimming stripped 4 bases from V and 5 bases from J, with 17 bases between. The CDR3 loop spans 16 amino acids. The CDR3 loop is CASSGPRGQLTGELFF. CDR3 nucleotide sequence: TGTGCCAGCAGTGGGCCCCGGGGACAACTGACCGGGGAGCTGTTTTTT.

This clonotype has a handful of counts. This chain joins TRBV20-1 and TRBJ1-6, with D possibly matching TRBD1 (5 bases). V lost 3 bases to trimming and J lost 7 bases, with 16 bases between them. Germline lookup yields CDR1 DFQATT and CDR2 SNEGSKA (reference sequence). The CDR3 spans 15 residues. The CDR3 sequence is CSARGPGVPNSPLHF. The CDR3 DNA follows: TGCAGTGCTAGGGGGCCGGGGGTTCCCAATTCACCCCTCCACTTT.

This clonotype showed up many times. This sequence joins TRBV6-6 and TRBJ2-3; D may match TRBD1 or TRBD2 (6 bases each). V lost 6 bases, J lost 6 bases, and 16 bases lay in between. The CDR3 is made up of 14 amino acids. CDR1 is MNHNY and CDR2 is SVGAGI in the germline V gene (reference sequence). CDR3 bases: TGTGCCAGCAGACCTGGAGGGGGGCTGGATACGCAGTATTTT. Protein product: CASRPGGGLDTQYF.

V and J are TRBV6-1 and TRBJ1-5; a possible D gene is TRBD1 (6 bases). V was shortened by 6 bases and J by 6 bases, with 18 bases between the two germline ends. This CDR3 region has 15 residues. CDR1 and CDR2 (germline): MNHNS, SASEGT. DNA for the CDR3: TGTGCCAGCAGCGAACGGGGGGGCGCGGGTCAGCCCCAGCATTTT. Its translation: CASSERGGAGQPQHF.

This clonotype was observed many times. J is TRBJ2-5 and V is TRBV6-1; a possible D gene is TRBD1 (6 bases). V was shortened by 3 bases and J by 5 bases, with 19 bases between the two germline ends. Germline assignment: CDR1 MNHNS and CDR2 SASEGT. This CDR3 region has 16 residues. DNA for the CDR3: TGTGCCAGCAGTGAGGCCCGCAGCGGAACAGGGGAGACCCAGTACTTC. This encodes CASSEARSGTGETQYF.

This clonotype was detected many times. The chain has TRBV20-1 and TRBJ2-3, with D perhaps assigned TRBD1 or TRBD2 (5 bases each). V lost 6 bases and J lost 4, with 11 bases in between. This CDR3 is built from 12 residues. In germline, CDR1 is DFQATT, CDR2 SNEGSKA (reference sequence). The CDR3 DNA is TGCAGTGCCGTGGGGGACGCAGATACGCAGTATTTT. Encoded protein: CSAVGDADTQYF.

This clonotype was observed at least ten times. The chain uses TRBV29-1 and TRBJ2-5; D not resolved. Germline values: CDR1 SQVTM, CDR2 ANQGSEA. The V end was cut by 3 bases, the J end by 4 bases, with 9 bases between. This CDR3 is built from 12 residues. The CDR3 DNA is TGCAGCGTTGAGGCGTCGGGAGAGACCCAGTACTTC. Protein sequence: CSVEASGETQYF.

The count of this clonotype is one. The chain is built from TRBV20-1 and TRBJ2-4, with D tentatively TRBD2 (5 bases). Trimming stripped 0 bases from V and 7 bases from J, with 16 bases between. In germline, CDR1 is DFQATT, CDR2 SNEGSKA (reference sequence). This CDR3 has 15 residues. The CDR3 DNA sequence: TGCAGTGCTAGAGATTCGGTAGCGATGAATAACATTCAGTACTTC. It yields the protein CSARDSVAMNNIQYF.

Turning to this clonotype: The junction shows a germline mismatch at one end, possibly a read error. The rearrangement links TRBV30 to TRBJ2-1; 10 nucleotides align to TRBD1. This CDR3 is 13 amino acids long. CDR1 and CDR2 from the germline V gene are GTSNPN and SVGIG (reference sequence). This chain's CDR3 is CAWSGTGVNEQCF. CDR3 in DNA: TGTGCCTGGAGCGGGACAGGGGTCAATGAGCAGTGCTTC.

The rearrangement uses TRBV7-2 and TRBJ2-3; D is perhaps TRBD2 (5 bases). The CDR3 extends over 14 amino acids. V lost 1 base, J lost 4 bases, and 9 bases lay in between. Germline V gene data show CDR1 as SGHTA and CDR2 as FQGNSA. CDR3 nucleotide sequence: TGTGCCAGCAGCTTAGTTGGGCGGGCAGATACGCAGTATTTT. Residues: CASSLVGRADTQYF.

This clonotype turned up a few times. The gene calls are TRBV2 and TRBJ1-1; 7 nucleotides agree with TRBD1. The germline V gene encodes CDR1 SNHLY and CDR2 FYNNEI. This CDR3 is 11 amino acids long. The V and J ends lost 7 bases and 11 bases, in that order; junction bases with no gene match: 7. The CDR3 region has the DNA TGTGCCAGCACCTTCGACAGGGAGGCTTTCTTT. Protein sequence: CASTFDREAFF.

This clonotype has just a few counts. The V call is TRBV29-1, the J call TRBJ2-1, with TRBD1 as a possible D gene (5 bases). The CDR3 sequence is 12 residues long. CDR1 and CDR2 from the germline V gene are SQVTM and ANQGSEA. The ends were cut back, 7 bases at V and 3 bases at J, with 10 bases in the middle. CDR3 DNA: TGCAGCGACCGGACAAACTACAATGAGCAGTTCTTC. Its protein is CSDRTNYNEQFF.

In its sample, this clonotype was seen many times. The gene calls are TRBV9 and TRBJ2-7; perhaps TRBD1 as D (6 bases). Trimming removed 3 bases from V and 2 bases from J, with 15 bases in between. Germline V gene data show CDR1 as SGDLS and CDR2 as YYNGEE. This CDR3 has 15 amino acids. The CDR3 bases are TGTGCCAGCAGCGCCTCCGGGACAACGGCCTACGAGCAGTACTTC. As protein: CASSASGTTAYEQYF.

At least ten counts were recorded for this clonotype. The V call is TRBV6-6, the J call TRBJ1-5; no firm D call. The CDR3 runs to 13 residues. Trimming pared 7 bases from V and 1 base from J, leaving 8 bases between. Per germline, CDR1 MNHNY and CDR2 SVGAGI (reference sequence). The CDR3 DNA sequence: TGTGCCAGCATCCGCGGGAGCAATCAGCCCCAGCATTTT. This translates into CASIRGSNQPQHF.

This clonotype was seen at least ten times. The chain combines TRBV7-7 with TRBJ2-5; maybe TRBD1 (6 bases). V shed 2 bases and J shed 4 bases, with 11 bases lying between them. The CDR3 is made up of 14 amino acids. Germline CDR1 is SSHAT and CDR2 is FNYEAQ (reference sequence). The CDR3 sequence is CASSLTGHGETQYF. CDR3 bases: TGTGCCAGCAGCTTAACGGGACACGGAGAGACCCAGTACTTC.

This clonotype was counted many times. The chain combines TRBV7-2 with TRBJ2-3; 8 bases align to TRBD2. The CDR3 extends over 16 amino acids. Germline assignment: CDR1 SGHTA and CDR2 FQGNSA. V shed 5 bases and J 3 bases; nucleotides not matched to a gene: 10. The CDR3, as DNA: TGTGCCAGCAGCCCCGGCGGGCTAGCGGGTACAGATACGCAGTATTTT. This codes for CASSPGGLAGTDTQYF.

The table lists this clonotype with many counts. This chain joins TRBV5-1 and TRBJ1-1; a weak D match, TRBD1 (6 bases). This CDR3 comprises 15 residues. The germline CDR1 and CDR2 sequences are SGHRS and YFSETQ. The germline V and J ends were trimmed by 4 bases and 1 base, with 14 bases remaining between them. CDR3 protein: CASSLGGRGNTEAFF. CDR3 nucleotides: TGCGCCAGCAGCCTGGGAGGCAGGGGGAACACTGAAGCTTTCTTT. The full variable domain, with the rest looked up from reference TRBV5-1 and TRBJ1-1, is KAGVTQTPRYLIKTRGQQVTLSCSPISGHRSVSWYQQTPGQGLQFLFEYFSETQRNKGNFPGRFSGRQFSNSRSEMNVSTLELGDSALYLCASSLGGRGNTEAFFGQGTRLTVV.

This clonotype was counted a single time. V and J are TRBV29-1 and TRBJ2-3; D might be TRBD1 or TRBD2, each matching 6 bases. CDR1 and CDR2 (germline): SQVTM, ANQGSEA. The CDR3 loop spans 12 amino acids. Trimming stripped 2 bases from V and 6 bases from J, with 9 bases between. The CDR3 sequence is CSVERGRDTQYF. Written as DNA, the CDR3 is TGCAGCGTTGAAAGGGGGAGGGATACGCAGTATTTT.

In this sample, this clonotype turned up a few times. A much larger clone lies one base from this, so it may be a read error. The rearrangement joins TRBV29-1 to TRBJ2-7; D perhaps matches TRBD1 (5 bases). CDR3 size: 12 residues. Deletions cut 7 bases from V and 1 base from J, with 11 bases between. Germline V gene sequence: CDR1 SQVTM, CDR2 ANQGSEA. The CDR3 nucleotides read TGCAGCGGTGGGCAGGGATCCTACGAGCAGTACTTC. The encoded protein is CSGGQGSYEQYF.

This clonotype appeared a few times. The rearrangement uses TRBV28 and TRBJ2-3, with D maybe TRBD2 (5 bases). V was cut by 4 bases and J by 0 bases, with 14 bases left in between. The CDR3 runs 16 residues. Germline V gene data show CDR1 as MDHEN and CDR2 as SYDVKM. The CDR3 region is CASSSPGGYSTDTQYF. DNA for the CDR3: TGTGCCAGCAGTTCCCCTGGCGGGTATAGCACAGATACGCAGTATTTT. The full variable domain, with the rest looked up from reference TRBV28 and TRBJ2-3, is DVKVTQSSRYLVKRTGEKVFLECVQDMDHENMFWYRQDPGLGLRLIYFSYDVKMKEKGDIPEGYSVSREKKERFSLILESASTNQTSMYLCASSSPGGYSTDTQYFGPGTRLTVL.

In this sample, this clonotype turned up many times. The chain is built from TRBV5-1 and TRBJ2-3, with no clear D. The germline V gene encodes CDR1 SGHRS and CDR2 YFSETQ. Trimming removed 2 bases from V and 1 base from J, with 8 bases in between. The CDR3 sequence is 14 residues long. DNA of the CDR3: TGCGCCAGCAGCTTCGGATTCGGCACAGATACGCAGTATTTT. This encodes CASSFGFGTDTQYF.

The chain links TRBV4-2 to TRBJ2-3; 10 bases are shared with TRBD2. The CDR3 is made up of 17 amino acids. The junction had 6 bases not matched to a gene; V was cut back by 1 base and J by 2 bases. Germline V lookup: CDR1 LGHNA, CDR2 YNFKEQ. This CDR3 reads CASSQVIAGGPTDTQYF. CDR3 DNA sequence: TGTGCCAGCAGCCAAGTTATAGCGGGAGGTCCCACAGATACGCAGTATTTT.

V and J are TRBV12-3 or TRBV12-4 and TRBJ1-1; possibly TRBD1 for D (5 bases). Trimming took 8 bases from V and 3 from J, leaving 10 bases between them. The CDR3 consists of 12 residues. The CDR3 protein is CASGGRDTEAFF. The CDR3 region has the DNA TGTGCCAGCGGGGGTAGGGACACTGAAGCTTTCTTT.

This clonotype was counted a few times. This sequence may be a read error, since a much larger clone differs from it by one base. This chain links TRBV12-3 or TRBV12-4 with TRBJ2-3, with D possibly TRBD1 on 6 matching bases. This CDR3 spans 14 amino acids. V lost 3 bases, J lost 5 bases, and 12 bases lay in between. CDR3 in DNA: TGTGCCAGCAGTTTTCTGGTCAGGGGAGATACGCAGTATTTT. This sequence encodes CASSFLVRGDTQYF.

The chain uses TRBV7-9 and TRBJ1-6, with no clear D. The V and J ends lost 4 bases and 8 bases respectively, with 6 bases between them. CDR3 size: 12 residues. The V gene's germline CDR1 is SEHNR and CDR2 FQNEAQ (reference sequence). The DNA for the CDR3 is TGTGCCAGCAGCTCTGGGCATTCACCCCTCCACTTT. Its translation is CASSSGHSPLHF.

This chain joins TRBV4-1 and TRBJ2-1; tentative D call: TRBD2 (6 bases). Per the germline V gene, CDR1 is MGHRA and CDR2 is YSYEKL. V was cut by 0 bases and J by 6 bases, with 21 bases left in between. CDR3 length: 18 amino acids. CDR3 bases: TGCGCCAGCAGCCAAGACCCCTTGAGAGCGGGCAGGCCCAATGAGCAGTTCTTC. This sequence encodes CASSQDPLRAGRPNEQFF.

This clonotype showed up many times. The rearrangement uses TRBV6-2 or TRBV6-3 and TRBJ2-3; D is uncertain. The CDR3 has 15 amino acids. V lost 5 bases and J lost 1, with 13 bases in between. Germline loops: CDR1 MNHEY, CDR2 SVGEGT. The CDR3 is CASSLGFTGTDTQYF. The CDR3 DNA sequence: TGTGCCAGCAGTCTCGGATTCACGGGCACAGATACGCAGTATTTT.